The 4 T cell receptor beta chains below were found in one sample sequenced in a study of cytomegalovirus exposure and HLA in healthy donors. This PCR relied on a set of 60 Vbeta primers and 13 Jbeta primers. Some clones are missing from TCRdb's copy, which holds only in-frame ones; the method was immunoSEQ multiplex PCR. The sample includes roughly 130,000 clones, about three quarters of them seen just once. The specimen was PBMCs. The source of these receptors is a male donor in good health and CMV-seropositive.

V is TRBV19 and J is TRBJ2-7, with a possible D match to TRBD2 (5 bases). Looked up from germline, CDR1 is LNHDA and CDR2 is SQIVND (reference sequence). The V gene lost 4 bases and the J gene lost 2 bases, with 12 bases spanning the gap. This CDR3 has 14 amino acids. This CDR3 reads CASSTAQEAYEQYF. The CDR3 region has the DNA TGTGCCAGTAGTACCGCGCAGGAGGCCTACGAGCAGTACTTC.

V and J are TRBV19 and TRBJ1-2, with D possibly being TRBD1 (5 bases). Germline V gene sequence: CDR1 LNHDA, CDR2 SQIVND (reference sequence). The V end was cut by 2 bases, the J end by 8 bases, with 12 bases between. This CDR3 is 13 amino acids long. CDR3 residues: CASSIRQGVGYTF. The CDR3 DNA follows: TGTGCCAGTAGTATAAGGCAGGGTGTCGGCTACACCTTC.

J is TRBJ1-1 and V is TRBV5-1; 8 bases match TRBD1. Germline CDR1 and CDR2: SGHRS and YFSETQ. V lost 8 bases to trimming and J lost 3 bases; unmatched junction nucleotides: 12. The CDR3 sequence is 15 residues long. Written as DNA, the CDR3 is TGCGCCAGTAATCCAGGGGGCGTTTGGGACACTGAAGCTTTCTTT. Translating it yields CASNPGGVWDTEAFF.

The chain is built from TRBV6-5 and TRBJ1-1; the D is unclear. Germline V CDR1 and CDR2: MNHEY, SVGAGI. Trimming cost V 7 bases and J 0 bases, with 15 bases left between them. This CDR3 contains 15 residues. Here the CDR3 DNA reads TGTGCCAGCACCTTAAACCGGGTACTGAACACTGAAGCTTTCTTT. It yields the protein CASTLNRVLNTEAFF.